Listed here are 10 T cell receptor beta chains from one sample, sequenced in a study of regulatory T cells in long-lasting Graves disease. Indicated time point: persistent/refractory GD, antithyroid drugs over 5 years with positive TRAb. From RNA extracted from PBMCs, the TCR library was made. Building of the TCR beta libraries involved iRepertoire HTBI primers and Arm-PCR of CDR3 regions. Each CDR3 protein gets one entry after TCRdb re-called the multiplex PCR reads with MiXCR. This table has fewer than 400,000 distinct CDR3 sequences, roughly a fifth appearing once. The input for sequencing was peripheral blood mononuclear cells (PBMCs), taken when the disease was refractory, from a patient treated with antithyroid drugs. Receptor source: a female donor with Graves disease.

This clonotype was observed at least ten times. The chain links TRBV11-2 to TRBJ2-7; 8 nucleotides line up with TRBD1. Germline V lookup: CDR1 SGHAT, CDR2 FQNNGV. Trimming cost V 5 bases and J 3 bases; bases outside gene matches: 6. The CDR3 is 14 residues long. As DNA, the CDR3 is TGTGCCAGCAGCCCCCGGGACAGGTTCTACGAGCAGTACTTC. This sequence encodes CASSPRDRFYEQYF.

In this sample, this clonotype turned up many times. V gene TRBV7-9 combines with J gene TRBJ2-5; tentatively, D is TRBD1 (7 bases). Germline V gene sequence: CDR1 SEHNR, CDR2 FQNEAQ (reference sequence). The CDR3 loop spans 19 amino acids. The ends were cut back, 0 bases at V and 7 bases at J, with 27 bases in the middle. CDR3 in amino acids: CASSLAGRLVNGDRWTQYF. CDR3 in DNA: TGTGCCAGCAGCTTAGCGGGGAGACTAGTCAACGGGGACAGATGGACCCAGTACTTC.

This clonotype was seen only a few times. CDR3: CASSRKTGGTEAFF. CDR3 DNA: TGTGCCAGTAGTAGGAAGACAGGGGGCACTGAAGCTTTCTTT. V and J are TRBV19 and TRBJ1-1, with 9 positions matching TRBD1. The germline gives CDR1 LNHDA, CDR2 SQIVND (reference sequence). Unmatched junction bases numbered 4, after V lost 4 bases and J lost 4 bases. The CDR3 has 14 amino acids.

The rearrangement links TRBV7-2 to TRBJ2-2; D possibly corresponds to TRBD2 (6 bases). From germline, CDR1 is SGHTA and CDR2 FQGNSA. The V end was cut by 4 bases, the J end by 6 bases, with 12 bases between. This CDR3 contains 14 residues. DNA for the CDR3: TGTGCCAGCAGCTCAATCGGGGGTGCCGGGGAGCTGTTTTTT. Translation: CASSSIGGAGELFF.

Many counts were recorded for this clonotype. This rearrangement joins TRBV12-3 or TRBV12-4 to TRBJ2-5, with no clear D. This CDR3 has 12 residues. V was cut by 5 bases and J by 5 bases, with 9 bases left in between. The CDR3 coding sequence is TGTGCCAGCAGTGTAGGTCGGGAGACCCAGTACTTC. It encodes CASSVGRETQYF.

The chain combines TRBV4-3 with TRBJ1-1; 8 bases agree with TRBD1. The CDR3 has 15 residues. Germline V gives CDR1 LGHNA, CDR2 YSLEER. With V trimmed by 4 bases and J by 7 bases, 11 bases remained unmatched. CDR3 nucleotide sequence: TGCGCCAGCAGCCCTTCCATACAGGGGGTTAATGAAGCTTTCTTT. It yields the protein CASSPSIQGVNEAFF.

The chain couples TRBV20-1 to TRBJ2-3; D gene uncertain. The CDR3 loop spans 10 amino acids. Looked up from germline, CDR1 is DFQATT and CDR2 is SNEGSKA (reference sequence). V was shortened by 4 bases and J by 7 bases, with 6 bases between the two germline ends. This CDR3 is CSANRYTQYF. The CDR3, as DNA: TGCAGTGCTAACCGATATACGCAGTATTTT.

A few counts support this clonotype. The V and J genes are TRBV7-6 and TRBJ2-7; 10 nucleotides align to TRBD2. Trimming took 4 bases from V and 3 from J; bases not matched to a gene: 9. The CDR3 covers 16 residues. Germline loops: CDR1 SGHVS, CDR2 FNYEAQ. The CDR3 region is CASSSSIAGGIYEQYF. In DNA form, the CDR3 reads TGTGCCAGCAGCTCGTCTATAGCGGGGGGTATCTACGAGCAGTACTTC.

This clonotype came up many times. The genes are TRBV20-1 and TRBJ2-5; the match to TRBD1 covers 10 bases. The germline gives CDR1 DFQATT, CDR2 SNEGSKA (reference sequence). CDR3 length: 16 residues. Losses at the gene ends were 4 bases for V and 5 bases for J; bases not matched to a gene: 13. The CDR3 nucleotides read TGCAGTGCTAACCAACCCGGACAGGGGGTGAGGGAGACCCAGTACTTC. This translates into CSANQPGQGVRETQYF.

There are many counts of this clonotype. This chain connects TRBV7-2 to TRBJ1-2; 8 bases fit TRBD1. The length of the CDR3 is 15 residues. J was trimmed by 4 bases and V by 5 bases; bases with no gene match: 9. Germline values: CDR1 SGHTA, CDR2 FQGNSA. The CDR3 DNA reads TGTGCCAGCAGCCGGGGGGCGACAGGGGCCTATGGCTACACCTTC. Its translation: CASSRGATGAYGYTF.